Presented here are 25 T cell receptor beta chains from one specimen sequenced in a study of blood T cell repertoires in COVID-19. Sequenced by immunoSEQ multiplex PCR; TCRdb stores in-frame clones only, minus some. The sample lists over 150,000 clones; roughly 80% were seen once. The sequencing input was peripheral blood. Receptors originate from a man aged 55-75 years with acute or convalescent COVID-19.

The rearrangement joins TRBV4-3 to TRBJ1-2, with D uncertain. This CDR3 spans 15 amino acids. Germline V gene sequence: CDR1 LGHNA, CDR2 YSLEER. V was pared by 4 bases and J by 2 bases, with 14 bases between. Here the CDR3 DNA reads TGCGCCAGCAGCCCAGGTTTGCGGGAAAACTATGGCTACACCTTC. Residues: CASSPGLRENYGYTF.

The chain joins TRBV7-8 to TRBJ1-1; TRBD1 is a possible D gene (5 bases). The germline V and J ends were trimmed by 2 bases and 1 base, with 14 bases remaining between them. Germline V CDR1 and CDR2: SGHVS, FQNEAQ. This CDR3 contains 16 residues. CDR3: CASSLQGGDKNTEAFF. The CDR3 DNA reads TGTGCCAGCAGCTTACAGGGAGGGGATAAGAACACTGAAGCTTTCTTT.

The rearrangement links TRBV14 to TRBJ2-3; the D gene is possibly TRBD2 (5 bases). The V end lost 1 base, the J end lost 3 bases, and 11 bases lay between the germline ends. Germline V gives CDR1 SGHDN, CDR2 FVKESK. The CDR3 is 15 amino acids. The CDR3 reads CASSQVAGRTDTQYF. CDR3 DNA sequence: TGTGCCAGCAGCCAAGTTGCGGGTCGGACAGATACGCAGTATTTT.

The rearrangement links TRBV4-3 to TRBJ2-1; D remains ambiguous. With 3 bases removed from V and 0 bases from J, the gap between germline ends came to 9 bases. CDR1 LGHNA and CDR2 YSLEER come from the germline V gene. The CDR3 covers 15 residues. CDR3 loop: CASSQTSYSYNEQFF. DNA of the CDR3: TGCGCCAGCAGCCAGACTTCCTACTCCTACAATGAGCAGTTCTTC.

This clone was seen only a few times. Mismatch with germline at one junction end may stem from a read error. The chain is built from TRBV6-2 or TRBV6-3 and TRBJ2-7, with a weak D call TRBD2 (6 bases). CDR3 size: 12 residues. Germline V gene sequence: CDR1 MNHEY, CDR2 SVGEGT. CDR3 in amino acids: CASSYSRAGRTF. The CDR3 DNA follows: TGTGCCAGCAGTTACTCGCGCGCGGGGCGGACCTTC.

For the CDR3, the DNA is TGTGCCAGTAGTTTCCGGGACAGGGTTGCCGAGCAGTACTTC. Protein product: CASSFRDRVAEQYF. The chain carries TRBV19 and TRBJ2-7, with TRBD1 identical over 9 bases. This CDR3 region has 14 residues. Germline V gives CDR1 LNHDA, CDR2 SQIVND (reference sequence). V gave up 5 bases and J gave up 6 bases; unmatched junction bases: 8.

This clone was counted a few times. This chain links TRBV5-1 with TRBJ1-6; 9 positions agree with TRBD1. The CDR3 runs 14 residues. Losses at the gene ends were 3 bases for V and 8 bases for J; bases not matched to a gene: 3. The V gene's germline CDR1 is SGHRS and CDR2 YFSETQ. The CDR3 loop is CASSYRGRDSPLHF. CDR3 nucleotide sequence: TGCGCCAGCAGCTACAGGGGGCGCGATTCACCCCTCCACTTT. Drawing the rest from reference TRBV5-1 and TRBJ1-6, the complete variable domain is KAGVTQTPRYLIKTRGQQVTLSCSPISGHRSVSWYQQTPGQGLQFLFEYFSETQRNKGNFPGRFSGRQFSNSRSEMNVSTLELGDSALYLCASSYRGRDSPLHFGNGTRLTVT.

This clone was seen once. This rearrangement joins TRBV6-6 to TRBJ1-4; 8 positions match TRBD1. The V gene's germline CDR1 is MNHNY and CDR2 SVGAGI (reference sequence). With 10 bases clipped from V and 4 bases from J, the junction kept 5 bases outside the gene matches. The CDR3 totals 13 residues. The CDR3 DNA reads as TGTGCCACCTTCGACAGGGGTAATGAAAAACTGTTTTTT. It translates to CATFDRGNEKLFF.

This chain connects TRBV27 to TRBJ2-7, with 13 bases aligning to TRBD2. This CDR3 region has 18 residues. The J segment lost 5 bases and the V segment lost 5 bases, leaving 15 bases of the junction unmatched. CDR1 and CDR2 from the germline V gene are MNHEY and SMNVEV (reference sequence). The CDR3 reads CASSLNPGLAGELDEQYF. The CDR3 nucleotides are TGTGCCAGCAGTCTTAATCCCGGACTAGCGGGGGAGTTGGACGAGCAGTACTTC.

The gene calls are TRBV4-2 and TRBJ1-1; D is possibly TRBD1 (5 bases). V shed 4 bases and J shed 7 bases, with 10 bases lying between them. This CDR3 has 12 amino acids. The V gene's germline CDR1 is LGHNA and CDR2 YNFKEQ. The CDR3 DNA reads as TGTGCCAGCAGCCCAGAGGACAATGAAGCTTTCTTT. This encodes CASSPEDNEAFF.

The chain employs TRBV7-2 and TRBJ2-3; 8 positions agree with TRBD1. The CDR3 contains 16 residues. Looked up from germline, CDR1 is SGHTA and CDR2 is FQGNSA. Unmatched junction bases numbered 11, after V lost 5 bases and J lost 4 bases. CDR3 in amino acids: CASSAGQGTAADTQYF. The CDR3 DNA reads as TGTGCCAGCAGCGCAGGACAGGGTACAGCTGCAGATACGCAGTATTTT. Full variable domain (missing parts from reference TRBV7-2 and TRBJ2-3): GAGVSQSPSNKVTEKGKDVELRCDPISGHTALYWYRQSLGQGLEFLIYFQGNSAPDKSGLPSDRFSAERTGGSVSTLTIQRTQQEDSAVYLCASSAGQGTAADTQYFGPGTRLTVL.

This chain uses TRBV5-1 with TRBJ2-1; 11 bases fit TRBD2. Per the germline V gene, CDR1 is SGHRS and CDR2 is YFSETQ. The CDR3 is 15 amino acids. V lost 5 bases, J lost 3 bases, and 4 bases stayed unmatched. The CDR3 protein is CASSELAGDYNEQFF. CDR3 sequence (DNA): TGCGCCAGCAGTGAACTAGCGGGGGACTACAATGAGCAGTTCTTC.

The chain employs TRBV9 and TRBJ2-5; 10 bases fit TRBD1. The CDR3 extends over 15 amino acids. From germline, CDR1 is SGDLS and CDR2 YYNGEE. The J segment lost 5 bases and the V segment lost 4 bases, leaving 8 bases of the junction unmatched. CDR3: CASSSRTGGLETQYF. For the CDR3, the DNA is TGTGCCAGCAGCTCGAGGACAGGGGGGCTGGAGACCCAGTACTTC.

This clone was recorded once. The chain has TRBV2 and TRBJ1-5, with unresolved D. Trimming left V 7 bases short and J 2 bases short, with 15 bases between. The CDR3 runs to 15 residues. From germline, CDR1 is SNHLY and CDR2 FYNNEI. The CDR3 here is CASNGDRNRNQPQHF. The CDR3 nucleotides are TGTGCCAGCAACGGGGATCGGAATCGCAATCAGCCCCAGCATTTT.

Here the CDR3 reads CAISGDTNSNQPQHF. The DNA for the CDR3 is TGTGCCATCAGTGGAGACACGAATAGCAATCAGCCCCAGCATTTT. The chain links TRBV10-3 to TRBJ1-5, with D uncertain. V lost 4 bases to trimming and J lost 0 bases, with 10 bases between them. This CDR3 comprises 15 residues. Per the germline V gene, CDR1 is ENHRY and CDR2 is SYGVKD.

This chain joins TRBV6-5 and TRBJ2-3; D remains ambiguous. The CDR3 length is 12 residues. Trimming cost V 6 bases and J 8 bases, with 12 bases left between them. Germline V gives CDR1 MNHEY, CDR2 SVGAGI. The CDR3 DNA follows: TGTGCCAGCAGATACGACTCGCGTACGCAGTATTTT. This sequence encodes CASRYDSRTQYF.

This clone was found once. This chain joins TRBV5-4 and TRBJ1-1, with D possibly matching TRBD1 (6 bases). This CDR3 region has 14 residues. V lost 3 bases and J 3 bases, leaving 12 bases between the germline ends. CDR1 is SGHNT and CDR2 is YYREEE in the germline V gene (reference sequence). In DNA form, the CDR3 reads TGTGCCAGCAGCTATGCACAGGGAGACACTGAAGCTTTCTTT. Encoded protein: CASSYAQGDTEAFF.

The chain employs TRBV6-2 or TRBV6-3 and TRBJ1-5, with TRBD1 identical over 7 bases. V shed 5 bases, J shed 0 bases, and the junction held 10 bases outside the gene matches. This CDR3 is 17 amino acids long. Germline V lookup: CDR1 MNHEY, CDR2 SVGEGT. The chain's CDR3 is CASSLRDSRYSNQPQHF. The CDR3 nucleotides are TGTGCCAGCAGTCTCCGGGACAGTCGATATAGCAATCAGCCCCAGCATTTT.

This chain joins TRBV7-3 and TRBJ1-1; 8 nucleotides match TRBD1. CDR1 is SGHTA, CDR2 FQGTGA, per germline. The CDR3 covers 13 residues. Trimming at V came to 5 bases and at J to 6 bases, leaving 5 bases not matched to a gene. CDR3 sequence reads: CASSALQGAEAFF. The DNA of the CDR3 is TGTGCCAGCAGCGCATTACAGGGGGCTGAAGCTTTCTTT.

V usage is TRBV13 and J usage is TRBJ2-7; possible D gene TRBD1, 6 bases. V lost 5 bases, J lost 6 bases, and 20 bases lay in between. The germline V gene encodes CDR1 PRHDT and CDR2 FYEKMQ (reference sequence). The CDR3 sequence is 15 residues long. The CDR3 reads CASSTGKQGFGEQYF. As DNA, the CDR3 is TGTGCCAGCAGCACCGGCAAACAGGGTTTCGGCGAGCAGTACTTC.

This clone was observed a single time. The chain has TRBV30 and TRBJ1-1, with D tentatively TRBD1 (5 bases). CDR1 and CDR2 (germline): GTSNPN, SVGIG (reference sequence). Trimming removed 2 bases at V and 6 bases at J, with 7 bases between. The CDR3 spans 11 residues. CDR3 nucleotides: TGTGCCTGGAGTCGGGGGGCTGAAGCTTTCTTT. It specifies CAWSRGAEAFF.

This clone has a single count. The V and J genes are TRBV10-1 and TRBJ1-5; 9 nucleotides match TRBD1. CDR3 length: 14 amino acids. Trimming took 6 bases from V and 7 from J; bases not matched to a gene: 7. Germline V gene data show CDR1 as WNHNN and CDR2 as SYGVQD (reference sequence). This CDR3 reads CASSYGTGRQPQHF. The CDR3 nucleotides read TGCGCCAGCAGCTACGGGACAGGGAGGCAGCCCCAGCATTTT.

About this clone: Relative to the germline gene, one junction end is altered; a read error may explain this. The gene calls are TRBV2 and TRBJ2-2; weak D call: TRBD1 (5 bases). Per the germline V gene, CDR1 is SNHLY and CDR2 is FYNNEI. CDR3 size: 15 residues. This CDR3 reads CASSEVGANTGELFF. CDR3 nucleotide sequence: TGTGCCAGCAGCGAAGTAGGGGCTAACACCGGGGAGCTGTTTTTT.

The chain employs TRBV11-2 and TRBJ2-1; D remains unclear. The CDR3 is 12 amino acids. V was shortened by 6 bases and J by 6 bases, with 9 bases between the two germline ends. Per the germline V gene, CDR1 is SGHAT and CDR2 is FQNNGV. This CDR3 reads CASSRLLNEQFF. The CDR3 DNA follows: TGTGCCAGCAGTAGACTGCTCAATGAGCAGTTCTTC.

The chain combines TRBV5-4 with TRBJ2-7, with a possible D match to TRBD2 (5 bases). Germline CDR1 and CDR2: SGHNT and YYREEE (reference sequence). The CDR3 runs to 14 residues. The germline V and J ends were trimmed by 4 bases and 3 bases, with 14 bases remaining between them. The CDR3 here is CASSAQAGSYEQYF. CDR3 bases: TGTGCCAGCAGCGCCCAGGCTGGGAGCTACGAGCAGTACTTC.